This entry is about one TCR beta chain. This entry comes from a study of PD-1 blockade in classical Hodgkin lymphoma. All the patients suffered relapse after autologous stem cell transplantation, and brentuximab vedotin exposure differed. Only in-frame clones appear in the TCRdb table, and some are missing; sequencing was by immunoSEQ multiplex PCR. This sample has 25,000 to 35,000 clones, with 70% to 75% found just once. Germline V gene lookup returns CDR1 MNHEY and CDR2 SVGAGI. Trimming left V 4 bases short and J 0 bases short, with 4 bases between. This CDR3 is 13 amino acids long. The material sequenced was peripheral blood mononuclear cells (PBMCs), taken before the second cycle of nivolumab. The V gene is TRBV6-5, the J gene TRBJ1-3; D gene unclear. This TCR was sampled from a human donor with classical Hodgkin lymphoma. The CDR3 sequence: CASSLSSGNTIYF. The CDR3 DNA reads TGTGCCAGCAGTTTGAGCTCTGGAAACACCATATATTTT.